Listed below are T cell receptor beta chains from one sample, sequenced in a study of blood T cell repertoires in COVID-19. Here immunoSEQ multiplex PCR was the method, and the copy in TCRdb shows in-frame clones only, minus some. The sample contains 350,000 to 400,000 clones, approximately 90% of which appear only once. The sequencing input was PBMCs or T cells enriched from blood (not recorded which). The receptors were sampled from a woman aged 40 to 50 who had been exposed to COVID-19. The CDR3 runs from the conserved cysteine through the conserved F or W. A D gene is named only where the DNA matches it firmly. Clone size is stated in some rows and not others, as once, few, many or a class when expanded.

D gene	V gene	J gene	clone size	CDR3 DNA	CDR3 protein
TRBD1	TRBV5-4	TRBJ1-2	.	TGTGCCAGCAGCGCTGGACAGGTTAACTATGGCTACACCTTC	CASSAGQVNYGYTF
TRBD1	TRBV5-1	TRBJ1-2	.	TGCGCCAGCAGCTTGGCGGACAGGAACTATGGCTACACCTTC	CASSLADRNYGYTF
.	TRBV2	TRBJ2-1	.	TGTGCCAGCAGTGGTACAGCGCCCTGGACAGAGCAGTTCTTC	CASSGTAPWTEQFF
.	TRBV2	TRBJ1-1	.	TGTGCCAGCAGTGAAGCGCGGCAGGGGAACACTGAAGCTTTCTTT	CASSEARQGNTEAFF
TRBD1	TRBV11-2	TRBJ1-1	.	TGTGCCAGCAGCTTAGGGCAGGGGGGCTACTTTGAAGCTTTCTTT	CASSLGQGGYFEAFF
.	TRBV5-1	TRBJ1-4	once	TGCGCCAGCGGGGCGACAGTAAATGAAAAACTGTTTTTT	CASGATVNEKLFF
TRBD2	TRBV29-1	TRBJ2-7	.	TGCAGCGTTGAACCCCTAGCGGGAGGATACGAGCAGTACTTC	CSVEPLAGGYEQYF
.	TRBV20-1	TRBJ2-7	.	TGCAGTGCTAGTCGGCGGGACAGCTCCTCCTACGAGCAGTACTTC	CSASRRDSSSYEQYF
TRBD1	TRBV19	TRBJ1-2	.	TGTGCCAGTAGTGGCCCGGGACAGGGAGGGGGTAACTATGGCTACACCTTC	CASSGPGQGGGNYGYTF
.	TRBV7-2	TRBJ2-5	.	TGTGCCAGCAGCTTAGGGACTACTCAAGAGACCCAGTACTTC	CASSLGTTQETQYF
.	TRBV5-1	TRBJ1-3	.	TGCGCCAGCAGCGAGTACCGGGACTCTGGAAACACCATATATTTT	CASSEYRDSGNTIYF
TRBD1	TRBV7-2	TRBJ2-5	.	TGTGCCAGCAGCACCCGGACAGGGCGGGAGACCCAGTACTTC	CASSTRTGRETQYF
TRBD2	TRBV29-1	TRBJ2-1	.	TGCAGCGTTGAGAGGCCTAGCGGGAGAGGTGAGCAGTTCTTC	CSVERPSGRGEQFF
TRBD1	TRBV27	TRBJ2-2	.	TGTGCCAGCAGTTTACTTTACAGGGGTACCGGGGAGCTGTTTTTT	CASSLLYRGTGELFF
TRBD1	TRBV6-6	TRBJ2-5	.	TGTGCCAGCAGTAATCGGGGACAGGGGGGACAAGAGACCCAGTACTTC	CASSNRGQGGQETQYF
.	TRBV21-1	TRBJ2-7	.	TGTGCCAGCAGCAAAGCCGTGCGGGACCTCTACGAGCAGTACTTC	CASSKAVRDLYEQYF
.	TRBV29-1	TRBJ2-1	.	TGCAGCGTTGAAGGTGTACAGGGTAGGTTTGGGAATGAGCAGTTCTTC	CSVEGVQGRFGNEQFF
.	TRBV5-1	TRBJ1-1	.	TGCGCCAGCAGCTCGGAAGGGGCCACTGAAGCTTTCTTT	CASSSEGATEAFF
.	TRBV5-1	TRBJ1-2	.	TGCGCCAGCAGCAAGGACAGTCAGTATGGCTACACCTTC	CASSKDSQYGYTF
TRBD1	TRBV18	TRBJ2-7	.	TGTGCCAGCTCACCCTCCGGGACAGGGGAAGAGCAGTACTTC	CASSPSGTGEEQYF